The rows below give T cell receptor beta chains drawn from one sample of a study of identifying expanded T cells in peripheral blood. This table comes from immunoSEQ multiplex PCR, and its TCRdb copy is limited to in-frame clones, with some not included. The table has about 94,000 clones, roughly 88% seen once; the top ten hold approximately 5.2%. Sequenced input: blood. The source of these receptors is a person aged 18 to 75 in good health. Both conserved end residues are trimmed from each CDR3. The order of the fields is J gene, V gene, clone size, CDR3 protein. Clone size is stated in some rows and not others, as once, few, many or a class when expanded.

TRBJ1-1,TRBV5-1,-,ASSLDPALNTEAF
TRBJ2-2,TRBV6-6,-,ASRGSTGNTGELF
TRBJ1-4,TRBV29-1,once,SVGPHGGEKLF
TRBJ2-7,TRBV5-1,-,ASSPEVARSYEQY
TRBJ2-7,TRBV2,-,ASSDGASGGAGDEQY
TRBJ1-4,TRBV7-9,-,ASSRAGEGPKLF
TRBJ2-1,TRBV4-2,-,ASSLDGTRDYNEQF
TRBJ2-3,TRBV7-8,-,ASSFGVEGDTQY
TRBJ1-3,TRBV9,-,ASSVAGVGNTIY
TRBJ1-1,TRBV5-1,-,ASGPWVRTEAF
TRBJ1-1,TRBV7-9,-,ASSLSLNTEAF
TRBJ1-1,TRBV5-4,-,ASSWDRGNTEAF
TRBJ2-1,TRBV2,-,ASSSRGVEQF
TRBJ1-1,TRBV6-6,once,ASLRGDTEAF
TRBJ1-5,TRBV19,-,ASSTALGVGQPQH
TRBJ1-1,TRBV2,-,ASSELAGPNTEAF
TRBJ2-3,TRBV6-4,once,ASSVGSTDTQY
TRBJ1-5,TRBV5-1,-,ASSSGPQRGNQPQH
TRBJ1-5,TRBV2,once,ASSEDPFSVGNQPQH
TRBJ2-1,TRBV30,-,AWTDINRGNEQF
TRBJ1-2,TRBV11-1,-,ASSLRRASNYGYT
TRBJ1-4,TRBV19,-,ASSILLGRGNEKLF
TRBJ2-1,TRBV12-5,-,ASGLVLWGTGGSSYNEQF
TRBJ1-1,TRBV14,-,ASSQVWGTVNTEAF
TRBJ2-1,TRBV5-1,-,ASSLVGKEQF
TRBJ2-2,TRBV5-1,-,ASSLGLAGAATGELF
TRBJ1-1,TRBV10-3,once,AIGQGPNTEAF
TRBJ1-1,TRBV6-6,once,ASSASQGVIDTEAF
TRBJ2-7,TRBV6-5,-,ASSYSRAGYEQY
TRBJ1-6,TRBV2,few,AVRGQGNSPLH
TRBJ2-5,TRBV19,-,ASSRSPRGQETQY